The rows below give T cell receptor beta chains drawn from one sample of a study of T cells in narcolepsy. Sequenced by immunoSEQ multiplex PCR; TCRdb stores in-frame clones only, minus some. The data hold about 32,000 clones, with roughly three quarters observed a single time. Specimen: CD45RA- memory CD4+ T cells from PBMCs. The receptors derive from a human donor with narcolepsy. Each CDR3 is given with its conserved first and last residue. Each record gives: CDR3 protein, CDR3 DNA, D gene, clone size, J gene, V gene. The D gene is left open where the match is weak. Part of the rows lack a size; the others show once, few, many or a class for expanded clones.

CASKPGLAGDEQFF	TGTGCCAGCAAACCGGGACTAGCGGGAGATGAGCAGTTCTTC	TRBD2	.	TRBJ2-1	TRBV2
CASSFDFYEQYF	TGTGCCAGCAGCTTTGACTTCTACGAGCAGTACTTC	.	.	TRBJ2-7	TRBV7-2
CASRRVAYEQYF	TGTGCCAGCAGACGAGTAGCGTACGAGCAGTACTTC	.	medium-sized	TRBJ2-7	TRBV7-8
CASKNWGGSTDTQYF	TGTGCCAGCAAGAACTGGGGGGGAAGCACAGATACGCAGTATTTT	TRBD2	.	TRBJ2-3	TRBV28
CASSATGQSYGYTF	TGTGCCAGCAGCGCGACTGGACAGTCCTATGGCTACACCTTC	.	.	TRBJ1-2	TRBV7-8
CAWSDWAGANVLTF	TGTGCCTGGAGTGACTGGGCTGGGGCCAACGTCCTGACTTTC	.	.	TRBJ2-6	TRBV30
CSVGDSGPANEQFF	TGCAGCGTTGGTGATAGCGGGCCCGCAAATGAGCAGTTCTTC	TRBD2	.	TRBJ2-1	TRBV29-1
CASSLVTIAGSYNEQFF	TGCGCCAGCAGCTTGGTAACTATAGCGGGGTCGTACAATGAGCAGTTCTTC	TRBD2	.	TRBJ2-1	TRBV5-1
CASSRLTGELFF	TGTGCCAGCAGTCGACTGACCGGGGAGCTGTTTTTT	.	once	TRBJ2-2	TRBV27
CASSLDSGYSYNEQFF	TGTGCCAGCAGTTTAGATAGCGGGTACTCCTACAATGAGCAGTTCTTC	TRBD2	.	TRBJ2-1	TRBV6-4
CASSDDSTDTQYF	TGTGCCAGCAGTGATGACAGTACAGATACGCAGTATTTT	.	.	TRBJ2-3	TRBV2
CVSGSTDTQYF	TGTGTAAGCGGGAGCACAGATACGCAGTATTTT	.	.	TRBJ2-3	TRBV7-2